This T cell receptor beta chain was sequenced in a study of blood T cell repertoires in COVID-19. Overall study: Researchers got acute and convalescent COVID-19 samples from the United States, Italy and Spain.

The assay was immunoSEQ multiplex PCR, and TCRdb's table has in-frame clones only and misses some. The sample shows hundreds of thousands of clones, more than 65% of them seen only once. Germline V gene sequence: CDR1 MNHEY, CDR2 SVGAGI. Trimming pared 8 bases from V and 2 bases from J, leaving 15 bases between. The length of the CDR3 is 14 residues. Sequenced: peripheral blood. The V and J genes are TRBV6-5 and TRBJ1-1; D perhaps matches TRBD1 (5 bases). This clonotype was obtained from an elderly woman with acute or convalescent COVID-19. CDR3 nucleotides: TGTGCCAGCCGTCTCTCGACAGCCAACACTGAAGCTTTCTTT. Protein product: CASRLSTANTEAFF.